This entry concerns a single T cell receptor beta chain. After removal of 1 base from V and 6 bases from J, the junction contained 5 bases not matched to a gene. The CDR3 contains 13 residues. Germline-derived CDR1 and CDR2 are GTSNPN and SVGIG (reference sequence). TCR beta CDR3 sequences were amplified from RNA transcripts. HTBI primers were employed in a first-round RT-PCR of the TCR CDR3. A single record per CDR3 protein comes from TCRdb applying MiXCR to the multiplex PCR reads. This table has fewer than 600,000 distinct CDR3 sequences, roughly an eighth appearing once. The data originate from a study of T cells in Graves' hyperthyroidism and ophthalmopathy. Every diagnosis used clinical symptoms, serum thyroxine and TRAb, thyroid ultrasound and orbital computed tomography.

This TCR was sampled from a woman under 30 with Graves' hyperthyroidism. The V gene is TRBV30, the J gene TRBJ1-2; 7 bases are shared with TRBD1. The sequenced sample was blood. CDR3 sequence (DNA): TGTGCCTGGAGTGCAGGGGGTTTGAATGGCTACACCTTC. Its protein is CAWSAGGLNGYTF.